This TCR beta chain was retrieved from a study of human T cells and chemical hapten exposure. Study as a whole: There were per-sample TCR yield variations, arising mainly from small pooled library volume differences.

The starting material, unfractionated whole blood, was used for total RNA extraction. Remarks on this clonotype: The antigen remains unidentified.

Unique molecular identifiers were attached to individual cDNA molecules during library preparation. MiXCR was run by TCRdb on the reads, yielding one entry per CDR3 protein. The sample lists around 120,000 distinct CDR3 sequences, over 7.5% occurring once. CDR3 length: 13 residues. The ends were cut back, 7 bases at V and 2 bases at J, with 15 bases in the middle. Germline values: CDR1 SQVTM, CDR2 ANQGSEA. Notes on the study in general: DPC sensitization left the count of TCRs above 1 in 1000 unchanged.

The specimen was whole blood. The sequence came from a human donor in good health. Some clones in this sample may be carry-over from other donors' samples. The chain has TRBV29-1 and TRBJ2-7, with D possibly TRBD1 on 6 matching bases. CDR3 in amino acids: CSAAGDTPYEQYF. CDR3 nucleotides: TGCAGCGCCGCCGGGGACACCCCCTACGAGCAGTACTTC.